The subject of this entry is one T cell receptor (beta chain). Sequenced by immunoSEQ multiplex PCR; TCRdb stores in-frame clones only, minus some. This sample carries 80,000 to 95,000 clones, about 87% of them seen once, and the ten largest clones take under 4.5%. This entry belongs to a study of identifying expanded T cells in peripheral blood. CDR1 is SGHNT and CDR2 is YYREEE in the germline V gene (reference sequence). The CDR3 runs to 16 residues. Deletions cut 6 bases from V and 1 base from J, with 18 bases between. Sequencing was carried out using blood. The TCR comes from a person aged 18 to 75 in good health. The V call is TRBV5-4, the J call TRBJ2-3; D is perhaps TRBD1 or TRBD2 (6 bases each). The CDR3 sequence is CASTLEGGRGTDTQYF. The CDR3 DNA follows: TGTGCCAGCACCCTGGAGGGGGGTCGAGGCACAGATACGCAGTATTTT.